This is a list of T cell receptor beta chains from one sample in a study of Graves' ophthalmopathy and Graves' hyperthyroidism. TCRdb called the multiplex PCR reads again in MiXCR, with one record for every CDR3 protein. The sample includes 600,000 to 700,000 distinct CDR3 sequences, about 41% seen only once; the top ten take 3% to 3.5%. The sample consisted of peripheral blood. The receptors come from an adult man with Graves' ophthalmopathy. Each CDR3 is given with its conserved first and last residue. Each record gives: D gene, V gene, J gene, clone size, CDR3 DNA, CDR3 protein. D genes are given only for firm matches. Clone sizes are given selectively: once, few, many, or a class where the clone is expanded.

NA,TRBV5-1,TRBJ1-2,many,TGCGCCAGCAGCTACCGTTTATCCCGCGTTGACTACACCTTC,CASSYRLSRVDYTF
NA,TRBV19,TRBJ1-1,many,TGTGCCAGTAGTGGGACACAGAGAACTGAAGCTTTCTTT,CASSGTQRTEAFF
NA,TRBV5-8,TRBJ1-2,NA,TGCGCCAGCAGCTTGGGGGCTTTGGGGGTCCCACTATCCTACACCTTC,CASSLGALGVPLSYTF
NA,TRBV7-3,TRBJ2-1,NA,TGTGCCAGCAGCTTATTAGGGTCTGGGGCTGATGGGCAGTTCTTC,CASSLLGSGADGQFF
NA,TRBV10-3,TRBJ1-3,NA,TGTGCCATCAGGGCCAGGAACACCATATATTTT,CAIRARNTIYF
NA,TRBV7-9,TRBJ2-7,NA,TGTGCCAGCAGCTCTACGGAGGGCAGAACCTACGAGCAGTACTTC,CASSSTEGRTYEQYF
NA,TRBV12-3/TRBV12-4,TRBJ1-4,many,TGTGCCAGCAGTCACCGGGATACTAATGAAAAACTGTTTTTT,CASSHRDTNEKLFF
TRBD1,TRBV5-1,TRBJ2-7,few,TGCGCCAGCAGCTGGGCGGTGGGGACAGGGGGCACCTACGAGCAGTACTTC,CASSWAVGTGGTYEQYF
NA,TRBV3-1,TRBJ1-4,NA,TGTGCCAGCAGCCAAGCGGGGCCCACTAATGAAAAACTGTTTTTT,CASSQAGPTNEKLFF
NA,TRBV20-1,TRBJ2-6,NA,TGCAGTGCTAGAGATGGGACCAACGTCCTGACTTTC,CSARDGTNVLTF
NA,TRBV24-1,TRBJ2-7,many,TGTGCCACCAGTGATTTGTATGGGAAGGAGCAGTACTTC,CATSDLYGKEQYF
TRBD2,TRBV15,TRBJ2-4,NA,TGTGCCACCAGCAGAAGTGGTAGCGGGGGAACTCAGTACTTC,CATSRSGSGGTQYF
NA,TRBV29-1,TRBJ1-2,NA,TGCAGCTTGGGGGGGACAAGCTATGGCTACACCTTC,CSLGGTSYGYTF
TRBD1,TRBV19,TRBJ2-7,many,TGTGCCAGTAGTATAGCCTCTGGGACAGCCTACGAGCAGTACTTC,CASSIASGTAYEQYF
TRBD1,TRBV5-1,TRBJ2-5,many,TGCGCCAGCAGCATAACAGGGGGCGAAGAGACCCAGTACTTC,CASSITGGEETQYF
TRBD2,TRBV10-3,TRBJ2-7,many,TGTGCCACCCGGACTAGCGGGAGTGAGGAGCAGTACTTC,CATRTSGSEEQYF
NA,TRBV20-1,TRBJ1-4,many,TGCAGTGGGCGTTACACAACTAATGAAAAACTGTTTTTT,CSGRYTTNEKLFF
TRBD2,TRBV29-1,TRBJ2-5,NA,TGCAGCGTTGTAGAGCTAGCGGGAGGGCAAGAGACCCAGTACTTC,CSVVELAGGQETQYF
TRBD1,TRBV19,TRBJ1-5,NA,TGTGCCAGTAGTACCAATAACAGGGGGGCAGAACAGCCCCAGCATTTT,CASSTNNRGAEQPQHF
NA,TRBV10-3,TRBJ2-3,NA,TGTGCCATCAGTGAGTGGGGCTCCACCACAGATACGCAGTATTTT,CAISEWGSTTDTQYF
NA,TRBV2,TRBJ2-7,many,TGTGCCAGCAGTTGGGAGGCAGGCGGCGAGCAGTACTTC,CASSWEAGGEQYF
TRBD1,TRBV19,TRBJ2-7,NA,TGTGCCAGTAGTATAGATGCGACAGGGGCCTTCACCTACGAGCAGCACTTC,CASSIDATGAFTYEQHF
TRBD1,TRBV27,TRBJ1-1,NA,TGTGCCAGTCGGGACAGGGGCCCTGAAGCTTTCTTT,CASRDRGPEAFF
NA,TRBV7-9,TRBJ2-1,NA,TGCGCCAGCAGCCAAGATAGCCTGGGGGGCGATGAGCAGTTCTTC,CASSQDSLGGDEQFF
NA,TRBV2,TRBJ2-7,many,TGTGCCAGCAGCTATACTCCCTCCCTCGAGCAGTACTTC,CASSYTPSLEQYF
TRBD1,TRBV25-1,TRBJ1-1,NA,TGTGCCAGCAGTACCCTGGAGGCGGGGACAGGGAGGACTTTCTTT,CASSTLEAGTGRTFF
TRBD1,TRBV2,TRBJ1-2,NA,TGTGCCAGCCAAAGGACAGGGCCTACCTATGGCTACACCTTC,CASQRTGPTYGYTF
NA,TRBV29-1,TRBJ2-7,NA,TGCAGCGTTGGGTGGCAGGGATCTTACGAGCAGTACTTC,CSVGWQGSYEQYF
NA,TRBV7-2,TRBJ2-7,NA,TGCGCCAGCAGCCCCGCTGGGGGGGCGTCCTACGAGCAGTACTTC,CASSPAGGASYEQYF
NA,TRBV5-1,TRBJ1-2,many,TGCGCCAGCAGCCCCGGTGAGGGTGTTTATGGCTACACCTTC,CASSPGEGVYGYTF
NA,TRBV19,TRBJ2-7,many,TGTGCCACTAGGAGGGGCGGCGAGCAGTACTTC,CATRRGGEQYF
NA,TRBV7-8,TRBJ2-5,many,TGTGCCAGCAGCTTAGGACCTCTCGGGACCCAAGAGACCCAGTACTTC,CASSLGPLGTQETQYF
NA,TRBV29-1,TRBJ1-2,many,TGCAGCGTGCGGGATCTAAGGGGCTATGGCTACACCTTC,CSVRDLRGYGYTF
NA,TRBV3-1,TRBJ2-5,NA,TGTGCCAGCAGCCAAGAAGGCGGTCTGGCCCAGTACTTC,CASSQEGGLAQYF
TRBD1,TRBV2,TRBJ1-5,NA,TGTGCCGGCAGTGACAGGGTGAGCAATCAGCCCCAGCATTTT,CAGSDRVSNQPQHF
NA,TRBV19,TRBJ1-2,many,TGTGCCAGTCACGGGAAGGATATCTATGGCTACACCTTC,CASHGKDIYGYTF
NA,TRBV7-9,TRBJ1-1,many,TGTGCCAGCAGCCTCGGTGTGGCTGAAGCTTTCTTT,CASSLGVAEAFF
TRBD1,TRBV7-9,TRBJ2-7,NA,TGTGCCAGCAGCCCCCATACAGGGGGCGAGCAGTACTTC,CASSPHTGGEQYF
TRBD1,TRBV9,TRBJ1-1,NA,TGTGCCAGCAGCACCCCGGACAGGGGGGAAGGTGGAGCTTTCTTT,CASSTPDRGEGGAFF
TRBD1,TRBV19,TRBJ1-2,many,TGTGCCAGTAGTCGCCGGACAGGGGAGAGCTACGGCTACACCTTC,CASSRRTGESYGYTF
TRBD1,TRBV25-1,TRBJ1-5,NA,TGTGCCAGGATTGACAGGGAGTATAGCAATCAGCCCCAGCATTTT,CARIDREYSNQPQHF
NA,TRBV7-2,TRBJ1-1,many,TGTGCCAGCAGCCACGGGACAAACACTGAAGCTTTCTTT,CASSHGTNTEAFF
NA,TRBV10-3,TRBJ1-1,NA,TGTGCCATCAGTGAGGACGGTTCGGGCGTAAGGACTGAAGCTTTCTTT,CAISEDGSGVRTEAFF
TRBD1,TRBV7-2,TRBJ1-6,NA,TGCGCCAGCAGCCAAGGGACAGGGGTGGCGAATTCACCCCTCCACTTT,CASSQGTGVANSPLHF
TRBD1,TRBV2,TRBJ2-7,many,TGTGCCAGCAGGGCGACAGGGGCAAACTACGAGCAGTACTTC,CASRATGANYEQYF
TRBD1,TRBV19,TRBJ1-5,once,TGTGCCAGTGGGGGGACAGGGAGACGGACCAATCAGCCCCAGCATTTT,CASGGTGRRTNQPQHF
NA,TRBV29-1,TRBJ1-1,once,TGCAGCGTTGATGGTCTAGCGGGGACCCGGGAAACTGAAGCTTTCTTT,CSVDGLAGTRETEAFF
NA,TRBV29-1,TRBJ2-5,many,TGCAGCGTTGAGGCAGGGGCCGAGACCCAGTACTTC,CSVEAGAETQYF
NA,TRBV29-1,TRBJ2-6,NA,TGCAGCGCCGCCGCTGGGGCTAACGTCCTGACTTTC,CSAAAGANVLTF
NA,TRBV6-6,TRBJ1-6,many,TGTGCCAGCAGAAGGGGTCATTACTCCTATAATTCACCCCTCCACTTT,CASRRGHYSYNSPLHF
NA,TRBV19,TRBJ2-7,many,TGTGCCAGTAGTATTGGCAGGGGTTTAAGCTACGAGCAGTACTTC,CASSIGRGLSYEQYF
NA,TRBV5-4,TRBJ2-7,NA,TGTGCCAGCAGTTACTCTCCCCCGTGGGAGCAGTACTTC,CASSYSPPWEQYF
TRBD2,TRBV7-2,TRBJ2-2,NA,TGTGCCAGCAGCTTAGCGGGCGGGGAGGGGACCGGGGAGCTGTTTTTT,CASSLAGGEGTGELFF
TRBD1,TRBV14,TRBJ1-1,NA,TGTGCCAGCAGCCAAGATCGTGGCAGGGGGTTGAACACTGAAGCTTTCTTT,CASSQDRGRGLNTEAFF
TRBD1,TRBV27,TRBJ1-2,many,TGTGCCAGCAGGGGGACAGGGGTATATGGCTACACCTTC,CASRGTGVYGYTF